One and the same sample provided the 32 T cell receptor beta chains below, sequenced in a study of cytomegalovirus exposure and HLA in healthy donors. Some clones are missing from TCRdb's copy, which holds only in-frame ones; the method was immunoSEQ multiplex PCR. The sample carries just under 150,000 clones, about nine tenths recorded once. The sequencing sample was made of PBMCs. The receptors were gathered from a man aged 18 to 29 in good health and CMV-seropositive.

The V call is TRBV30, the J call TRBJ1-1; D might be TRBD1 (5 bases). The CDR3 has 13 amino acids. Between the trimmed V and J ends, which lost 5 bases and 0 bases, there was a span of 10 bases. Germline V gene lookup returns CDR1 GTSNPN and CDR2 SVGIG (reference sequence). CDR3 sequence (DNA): TGTGCCTGGTCCGCACAGGTGAACACTGAAGCTTTCTTT. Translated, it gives CAWSAQVNTEAFF.

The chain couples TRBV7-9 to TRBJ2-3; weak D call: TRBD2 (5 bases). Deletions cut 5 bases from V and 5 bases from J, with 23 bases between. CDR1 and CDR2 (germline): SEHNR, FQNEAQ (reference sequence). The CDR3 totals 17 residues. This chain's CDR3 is CASSETRRESRVDTQYF. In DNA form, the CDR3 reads TGTGCCAGCAGCGAGACAAGGAGAGAATCGAGGGTAGATACGCAGTATTTT.

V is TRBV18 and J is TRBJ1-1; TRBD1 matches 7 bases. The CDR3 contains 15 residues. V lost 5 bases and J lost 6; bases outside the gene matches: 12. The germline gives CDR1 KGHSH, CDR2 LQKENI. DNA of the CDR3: TGTGCCAGCTCATCTCCTAGACAGGGATCGGCTGAAGCTTTCTTT. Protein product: CASSSPRQGSAEAFF.

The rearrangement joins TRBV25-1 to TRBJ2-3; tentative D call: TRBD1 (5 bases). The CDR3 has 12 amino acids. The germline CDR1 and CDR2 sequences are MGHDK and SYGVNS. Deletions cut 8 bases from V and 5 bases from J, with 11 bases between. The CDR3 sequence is CASDGTGDTQYF. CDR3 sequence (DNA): TGTGCCAGCGATGGAACAGGAGATACGCAGTATTTT.

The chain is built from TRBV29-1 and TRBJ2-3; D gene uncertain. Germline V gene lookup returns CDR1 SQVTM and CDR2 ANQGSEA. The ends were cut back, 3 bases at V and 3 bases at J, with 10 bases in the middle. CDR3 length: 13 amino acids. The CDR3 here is CSVDGWRTDTQYF. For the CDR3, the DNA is TGCAGCGTTGATGGGTGGAGAACAGATACGCAGTATTTT.

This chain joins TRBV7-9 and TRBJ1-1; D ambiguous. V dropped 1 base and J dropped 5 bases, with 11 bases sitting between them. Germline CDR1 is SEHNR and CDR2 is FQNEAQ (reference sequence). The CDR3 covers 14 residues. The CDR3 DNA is TGTGCCAGCAGCTTAGACGGGATTAGGACTGAAGCTTTCTTT. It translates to CASSLDGIRTEAFF. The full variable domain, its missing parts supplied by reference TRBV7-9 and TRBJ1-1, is DTGVSQNPRHKITKRGQNVTFRCDPISEHNRLYWYRQTLGQGPEFLTYFQNEAQLEKSRLLSDRFSAERPKGSFSTLEIQRTEQGDSAMYLCASSLDGIRTEAFFGQGTRLTVV.

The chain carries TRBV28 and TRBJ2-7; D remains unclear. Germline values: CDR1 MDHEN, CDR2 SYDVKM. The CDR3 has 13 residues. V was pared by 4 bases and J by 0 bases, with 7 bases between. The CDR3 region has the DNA TGTGCCAGCAGTTCCCTTTCCTCCTACGAGCAGTACTTC. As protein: CASSSLSSYEQYF. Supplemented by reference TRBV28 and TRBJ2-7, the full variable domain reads DVKVTQSSRYLVKRTGEKVFLECVQDMDHENMFWYRQDPGLGLRLIYFSYDVKMKEKGDIPEGYSVSREKKERFSLILESASTNQTSMYLCASSSLSSYEQYFGPGTRLTVT.

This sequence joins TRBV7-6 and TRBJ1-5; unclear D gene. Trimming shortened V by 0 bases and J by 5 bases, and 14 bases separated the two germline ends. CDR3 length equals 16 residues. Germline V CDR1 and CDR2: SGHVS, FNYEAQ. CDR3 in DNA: TGTGCCAGCAGCTTAGCGTATGACGGGATGGATCAGCCCCAGCATTTT. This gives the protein CASSLAYDGMDQPQHF.

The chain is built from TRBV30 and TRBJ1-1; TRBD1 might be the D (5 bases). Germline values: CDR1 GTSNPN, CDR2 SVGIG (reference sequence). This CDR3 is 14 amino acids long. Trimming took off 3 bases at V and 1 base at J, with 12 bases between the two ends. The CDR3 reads CAWRAGRRNTEAFF. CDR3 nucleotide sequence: TGTGCCTGGAGGGCGGGACGGAGGAACACTGAAGCTTTCTTT.

The CDR3 bases are TGTGCCAGCAGCGTAGTGTCACAGCACCCCTACAATGAGCAGTTCTTC. Protein sequence: CASSVVSQHPYNEQFF. The chain has TRBV9 and TRBJ2-1; D is unclear. The CDR3 totals 16 residues. V gave up 0 bases and J gave up 2 bases, with 12 bases separating them. Germline-derived CDR1 and CDR2 are SGDLS and YYNGEE.

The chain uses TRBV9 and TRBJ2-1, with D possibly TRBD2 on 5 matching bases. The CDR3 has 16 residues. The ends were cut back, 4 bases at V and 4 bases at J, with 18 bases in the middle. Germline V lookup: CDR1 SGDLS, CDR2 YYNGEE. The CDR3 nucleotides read TGTGCCAGCAGCCTCGTCCCAGCGGCCGGGTACAATGAGCAGTTCTTC. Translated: CASSLVPAAGYNEQFF.

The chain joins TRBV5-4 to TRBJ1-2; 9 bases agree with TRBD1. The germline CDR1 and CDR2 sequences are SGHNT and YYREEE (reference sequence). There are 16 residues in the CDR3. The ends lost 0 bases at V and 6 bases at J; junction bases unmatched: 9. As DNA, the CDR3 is TGTGCCAGCAGCTTGGAAAAGGGGACAGGGTCGGATGGCTACACCTTC. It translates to CASSLEKGTGSDGYTF.

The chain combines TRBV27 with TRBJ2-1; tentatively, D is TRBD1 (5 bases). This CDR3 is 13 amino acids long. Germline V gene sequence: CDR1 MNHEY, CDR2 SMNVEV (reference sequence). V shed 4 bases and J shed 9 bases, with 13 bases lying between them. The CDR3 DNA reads TGTGCCAGCAGTTATCGACAGTTGGGTGAGCAGTTCTTC. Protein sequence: CASSYRQLGEQFF.

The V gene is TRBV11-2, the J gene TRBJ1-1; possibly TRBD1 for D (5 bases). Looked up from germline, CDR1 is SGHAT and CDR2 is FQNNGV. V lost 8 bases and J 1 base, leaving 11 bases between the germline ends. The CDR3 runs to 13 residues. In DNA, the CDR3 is TGTGCCAGCTTTGGGGGGGGGAACACTGAAGCTTTCTTT. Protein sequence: CASFGGGNTEAFF.

CDR3 sequence: CASSKTGGDTEAFF. DNA of the CDR3: TGCGCCAGCAGCAAAACAGGGGGCGACACTGAAGCTTTCTTT. This chain links TRBV5-1 with TRBJ1-1; 9 positions match TRBD1. Germline assignment: CDR1 SGHRS and CDR2 YFSETQ. Trimming removed 4 bases from V and 3 bases from J; junction bases left unmatched: 4. CDR3 length equals 14 residues.

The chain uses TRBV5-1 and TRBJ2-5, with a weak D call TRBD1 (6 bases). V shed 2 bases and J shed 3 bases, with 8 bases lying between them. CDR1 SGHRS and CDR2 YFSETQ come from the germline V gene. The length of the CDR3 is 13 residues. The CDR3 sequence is CASSLWTEETQYF. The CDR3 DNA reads TGCGCCAGCAGCTTATGGACAGAAGAGACCCAGTACTTC.

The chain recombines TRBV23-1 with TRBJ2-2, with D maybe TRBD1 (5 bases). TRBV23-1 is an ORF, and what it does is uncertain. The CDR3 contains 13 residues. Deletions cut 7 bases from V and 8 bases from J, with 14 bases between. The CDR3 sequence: CASNDRFKGELFF. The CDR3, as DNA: TGCGCCAGCAATGACAGATTTAAGGGGGAGCTGTTTTTT.

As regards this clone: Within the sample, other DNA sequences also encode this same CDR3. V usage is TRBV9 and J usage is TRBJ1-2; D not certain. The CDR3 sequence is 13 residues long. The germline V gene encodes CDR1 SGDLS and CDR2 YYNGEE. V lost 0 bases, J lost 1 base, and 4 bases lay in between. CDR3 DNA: TGTGCCAGCAGCGTAGATCGTAACTATGGCTACACCTTC. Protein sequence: CASSVDRNYGYTF.

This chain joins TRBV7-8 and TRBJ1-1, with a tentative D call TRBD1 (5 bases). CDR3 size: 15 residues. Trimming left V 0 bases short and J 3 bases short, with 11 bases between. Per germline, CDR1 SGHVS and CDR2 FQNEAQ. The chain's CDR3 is CASSLALRGDTEAFF. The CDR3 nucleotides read TGTGCCAGCAGCTTAGCGCTAAGGGGTGACACTGAAGCTTTCTTT.

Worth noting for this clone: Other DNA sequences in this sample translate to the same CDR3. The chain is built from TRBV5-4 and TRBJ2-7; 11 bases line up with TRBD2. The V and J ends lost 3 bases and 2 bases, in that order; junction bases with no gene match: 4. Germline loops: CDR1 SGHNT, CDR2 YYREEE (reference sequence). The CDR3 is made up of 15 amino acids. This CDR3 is CASSSGTSGPYEQYF. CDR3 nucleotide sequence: TGTGCCAGCAGCTCCGGGACTAGCGGCCCCTACGAGCAGTACTTC. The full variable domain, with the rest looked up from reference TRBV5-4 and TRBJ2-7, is ETGVTQSPTHLIKTRGQQVTLRCSSQSGHNTVSWYQQALGQGPQFIFQYYREEENGRGNFPPRFSGLQFPNYSSELNVNALELDDSALYLCASSSGTSGPYEQYFGPGTRLTVT.

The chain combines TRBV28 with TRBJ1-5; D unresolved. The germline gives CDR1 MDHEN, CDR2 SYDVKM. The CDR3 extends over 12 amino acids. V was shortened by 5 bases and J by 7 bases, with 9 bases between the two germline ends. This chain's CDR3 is CASSGTEQPQHF. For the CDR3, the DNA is TGTGCCAGCAGTGGTACAGAGCAGCCCCAGCATTTT.

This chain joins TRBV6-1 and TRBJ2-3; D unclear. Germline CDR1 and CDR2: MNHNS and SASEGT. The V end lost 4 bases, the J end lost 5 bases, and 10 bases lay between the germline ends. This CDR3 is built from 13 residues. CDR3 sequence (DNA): TGTGCCAGCAGTGCCCCGACTCTAGATACGCAGTATTTT. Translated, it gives CASSAPTLDTQYF.

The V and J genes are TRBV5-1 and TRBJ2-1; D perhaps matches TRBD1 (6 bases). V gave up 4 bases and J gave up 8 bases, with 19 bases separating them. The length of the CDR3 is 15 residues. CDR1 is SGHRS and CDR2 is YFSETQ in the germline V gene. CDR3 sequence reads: CASSTRGGEGDEQFF. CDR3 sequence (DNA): TGCGCCAGCAGCACCAGGGGTGGGGAAGGCGATGAGCAGTTCTTC.

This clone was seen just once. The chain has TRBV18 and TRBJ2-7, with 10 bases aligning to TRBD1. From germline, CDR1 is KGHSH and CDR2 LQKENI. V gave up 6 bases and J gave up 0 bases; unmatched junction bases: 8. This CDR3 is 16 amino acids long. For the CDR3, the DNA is TGTGCCAGCTCGCTCGACAGGGACAGGGGCTCCTACGAGCAGTACTTC. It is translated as CASSLDRDRGSYEQYF.

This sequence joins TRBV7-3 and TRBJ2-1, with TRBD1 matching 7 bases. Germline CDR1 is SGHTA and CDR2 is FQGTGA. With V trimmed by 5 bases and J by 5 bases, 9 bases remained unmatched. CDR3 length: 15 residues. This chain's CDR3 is CASSPTGTSHNEQFF. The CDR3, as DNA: TGTGCCAGCAGCCCGACAGGGACGAGTCACAATGAGCAGTTCTTC.

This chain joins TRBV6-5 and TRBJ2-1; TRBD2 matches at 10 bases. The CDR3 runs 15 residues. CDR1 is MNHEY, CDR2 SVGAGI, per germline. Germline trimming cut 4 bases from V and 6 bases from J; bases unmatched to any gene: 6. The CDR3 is CASSSLAGAPNEQFF. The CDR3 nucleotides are TGTGCCAGCAGTTCTCTAGCGGGGGCCCCCAATGAGCAGTTCTTC.

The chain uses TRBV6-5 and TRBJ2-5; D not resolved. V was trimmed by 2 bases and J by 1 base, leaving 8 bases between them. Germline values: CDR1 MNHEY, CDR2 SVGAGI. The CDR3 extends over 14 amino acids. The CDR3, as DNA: TGTGCCAGCAGTTACGGGCTTTCCCAAGAGACCCAGTACTTC. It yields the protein CASSYGLSQETQYF.

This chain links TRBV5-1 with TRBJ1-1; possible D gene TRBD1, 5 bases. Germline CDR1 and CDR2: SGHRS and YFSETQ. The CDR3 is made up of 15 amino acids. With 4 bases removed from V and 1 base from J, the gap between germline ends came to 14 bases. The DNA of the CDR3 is TGCGCCAGCAGCAGGTGGACAATGAGGAACACTGAAGCTTTCTTT. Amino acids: CASSRWTMRNTEAFF.

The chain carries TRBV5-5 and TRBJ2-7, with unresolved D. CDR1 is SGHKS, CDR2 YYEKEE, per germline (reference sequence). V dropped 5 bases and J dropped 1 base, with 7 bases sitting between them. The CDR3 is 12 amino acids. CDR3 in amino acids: CASSDSSYEQYF. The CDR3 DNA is TGTGCCAGCAGTGACTCATCCTACGAGCAGTACTTC.

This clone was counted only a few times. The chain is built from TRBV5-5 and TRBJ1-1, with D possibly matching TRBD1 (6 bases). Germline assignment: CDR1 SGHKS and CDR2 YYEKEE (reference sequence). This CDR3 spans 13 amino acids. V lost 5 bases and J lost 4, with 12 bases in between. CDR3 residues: CASSFTGSTEAFF. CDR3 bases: TGTGCCAGCAGTTTTACAGGGTCCACTGAAGCTTTCTTT.

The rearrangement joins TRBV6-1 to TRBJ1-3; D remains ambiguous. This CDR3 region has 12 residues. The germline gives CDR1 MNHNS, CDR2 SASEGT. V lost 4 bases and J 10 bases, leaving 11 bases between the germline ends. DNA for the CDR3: TGTGCCAGCAGTGCCTTCCCAGAAACCATATATTTT. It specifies CASSAFPETIYF.

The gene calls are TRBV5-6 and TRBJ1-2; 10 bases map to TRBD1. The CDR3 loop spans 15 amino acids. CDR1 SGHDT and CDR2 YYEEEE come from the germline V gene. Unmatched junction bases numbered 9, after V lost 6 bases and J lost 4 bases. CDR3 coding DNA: TGTGCCAGCATCCCCTTCGGGGACAGGGGCTATGGCTACACCTTC. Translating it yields CASIPFGDRGYGYTF.